One and the same sample provided the 10 T cell receptor beta chains below, sequenced in a study of PD-L1 blockade in urothelial cancer. Clones were sequenced by immunoSEQ multiplex PCR, and TCRdb holds only the in-frame ones, with some missing. The profile shows some 40,000 clones, 75% to 90% of them singletons. Stated time point: peripheral blood 6 weeks after treatment start. The starting material was PBMCs, obtained around atezolizumab (anti-PD-L1) treatment. Receptors were obtained from a man aged 35 to 55 with urothelial cancer.

The rearrangement links TRBV30 to TRBJ1-3, with D maybe TRBD1 (6 bases). With 4 bases removed from V and 8 bases from J, the gap between germline ends came to 21 bases. The germline gives CDR1 GTSNPN, CDR2 SVGIG (reference sequence). The CDR3 runs 15 residues. CDR3 in amino acids: CAWTPGGGLGYTIYF. DNA of the CDR3: TGTGCCTGGACGCCCGGGGGCGGACTAGGTTACACCATATATTTT.

The chain links TRBV27 to TRBJ1-1, with unresolved D. V gave up 5 bases and J gave up 11 bases, with 18 bases separating them. The CDR3 contains 13 residues. The germline V gene has CDR1 MNHEY and CDR2 SMNVEV (reference sequence). The CDR3 sequence: CASSPLDNLNAFF. In DNA, the CDR3 is TGTGCCAGCAGTCCCCTCGACAACCTGAATGCTTTCTTT.

V and J are TRBV7-2 and TRBJ1-2; a possible D gene is TRBD1 (5 bases). V lost 4 bases and J lost 1, with 16 bases in between. CDR3 length equals 16 residues. CDR1 and CDR2 (germline): SGHTA, FQGNSA. CDR3 nucleotides: TGTGCCAGCAGCTCGGACGCCGGGGGGGTTAACTATGGCTACACCTTC. It yields the protein CASSSDAGGVNYGYTF. Using reference TRBV7-2 and TRBJ1-2 for the parts outside the CDR3, the full variable domain is GAGVSQSPSNKVTEKGKDVELRCDPISGHTALYWYRQSLGQGLEFLIYFQGNSAPDKSGLPSDRFSAERTGGSVSTLTIQRTQQEDSAVYLCASSSDAGGVNYGYTFGSGTRLTVV.

The chain carries TRBV6-6 and TRBJ1-5; 7 nucleotides align to TRBD1. The trim removed 7 bases at V and 9 bases at J, leaving 9 bases unmatched. Germline V gene data show CDR1 as MNHNY and CDR2 as SVGAGI (reference sequence). This CDR3 is 13 amino acids long. CDR3 nucleotide sequence: TGTGCCAGCACCCCAGGGGGGCGCCGGCCCCAGCATTTT. Its protein product is CASTPGGRRPQHF.

In this sample, this clone turned up once. The rearrangement uses TRBV27 and TRBJ2-1; TRBD2 matches at 10 bases. The ends lost 6 bases at V and 10 bases at J; junction bases unmatched: 21. There are 18 residues in the CDR3. Per germline, CDR1 MNHEY and CDR2 SMNVEV (reference sequence). For the CDR3, the DNA is TGTGCCAGCAGCTGGGGGGGCTACCGGACTAGCGGTACCGTGGAGCAGTTCTTC. Amino acid sequence: CASSWGGYRTSGTVEQFF.

This chain uses TRBV18 with TRBJ2-7; 9 nucleotides line up with TRBD1. This CDR3 spans 13 amino acids. Germline V gene data show CDR1 as KGHSH and CDR2 as LQKENI. J lost 3 bases, V lost 4 bases, and 1 base had no gene match. CDR3 sequence (DNA): TGTGCCAGCTCACAGACAGGGGGCTACGAGCAGTACTTC. This gives the protein CASSQTGGYEQYF.

The chain carries TRBV18 and TRBJ1-4; D gene ambiguous. CDR1 KGHSH and CDR2 LQKENI come from the germline V gene. V was cut by 3 bases and J by 12 bases, with 11 bases left in between. This CDR3 has 12 residues. The chain's CDR3 is CASSPRAGELFF. The CDR3 DNA is TGTGCCAGCTCACCCAGAGCCGGGGAACTGTTTTTT.

The chain couples TRBV18 to TRBJ1-1; D gene uncertain. Germline V lookup: CDR1 KGHSH, CDR2 LQKENI. The CDR3 runs to 11 residues. V lost 7 bases to trimming and J lost 8 bases, with 11 bases between them. The CDR3 is CASFPSSEAFF. The CDR3 bases are TGTGCCAGCTTCCCCAGTTCCGAAGCTTTCTTT.

The V and J genes are TRBV6-6 and TRBJ2-5; 9 nucleotides agree with TRBD1. V lost 7 bases, J lost 2 bases, and 5 bases stayed unmatched. CDR1 is MNHNY, CDR2 SVGAGI, per germline (reference sequence). The CDR3 is made up of 14 amino acids. The CDR3 coding sequence is TGTGCCAGCAAAGGGGACAGGGAGCAAGAGACCCAGTACTTC. This translates into CASKGDREQETQYF.

V is TRBV10-1 and J is TRBJ2-3; D not resolved. CDR1 and CDR2 from the germline V gene are WNHNN and SYGVQD (reference sequence). V lost 5 bases to trimming and J lost 2 bases, with 8 bases between them. The CDR3 loop spans 13 amino acids. In nucleotides, the CDR3 is TGCGCCAGCAGTCCAGGTTACACAGATACGCAGTATTTT. Translated: CASSPGYTDTQYF.